These 5 T cell receptor beta chains originate from one sample sequenced in a study of cytomegalovirus exposure and HLA in healthy donors. In the PCR, 60 Vbeta and 13 Jbeta primers were used. Sequencing used immunoSEQ multiplex PCR; TCRdb keeps in-frame clones, though not all of them. Of around 120,000 clones in the sample, about three quarters were seen once. The sample was PBMCs. The receptor source for this set is a man between 60 and 75 years old in good health and CMV-seropositive.

The chain uses TRBV28 and TRBJ1-4; no clear D. Germline loops: CDR1 MDHEN, CDR2 SYDVKM. The CDR3 totals 16 residues. V lost 5 bases and J lost 8, with 21 bases in between. DNA of the CDR3: TGTGCCAGCAGTCCACTTTTAGCGGGTATCGGAGAAAAACTGTTTTTT. Protein: CASSPLLAGIGEKLFF.

This clone was seen only a few times. The V and J genes are TRBV5-4 and TRBJ2-7; no reliable D call. The CDR3 totals 14 residues. CDR1 and CDR2 (germline): SGHNT, YYREEE (reference sequence). Trimming removed 2 bases at V and 9 bases at J, with 18 bases between. The CDR3 region has the DNA TGTGCCAGCAGCTTCCCCGGCCCCGGGTCTGGGCAGTACTTC. Translating gives CASSFPGPGSGQYF.

The chain uses TRBV6-5 and TRBJ1-3; D is unresolved. Trimming stripped 6 bases from V and 0 bases from J, with 6 bases between. The CDR3 is made up of 13 amino acids. Germline V gene sequence: CDR1 MNHEY, CDR2 SVGAGI. The CDR3 DNA sequence: TGTGCCAGCAGGTTTCTCTCTGGAAACACCATATATTTT. It translates to CASRFLSGNTIYF.

The V and J genes are TRBV28 and TRBJ1-5; maybe TRBD1 (5 bases). From germline, CDR1 is MDHEN and CDR2 SYDVKM. Trimming pared 11 bases from V and 7 bases from J, leaving 18 bases between. This CDR3 is 13 amino acids long. CDR3 DNA sequence: TGTGCCGGTGCAAGGGAGGGGCAACAGCCCCAGCATTTT. Its protein is CAGAREGQQPQHF.

The chain combines TRBV11-2 with TRBJ1-5; 7 bases match TRBD1. Germline-derived CDR1 and CDR2 are SGHAT and FQNNGV. CDR3 length: 15 amino acids. J was trimmed by 0 bases and V by 5 bases; bases with no gene match: 4. CDR3 sequence reads: CASSPGQLSNQPQHF. The DNA for the CDR3 is TGTGCCAGCAGCCCGGGACAGCTTAGCAATCAGCCCCAGCATTTT. Full variable domain (outside the CDR3, taken from reference TRBV11-2 and TRBJ1-5): EAGVAQSPRYKIIEKRQSVAFWCNPISGHATLYWYQQILGQGPKLLIQFQNNGVVDDSQLPKDRFSAERLKGVDSTLKIQPAKLEDSAVYLCASSPGQLSNQPQHFGDGTRLSIL.